The clone carrying this TCR beta chain occurred many times. The target antigen is unknown. This record belongs to a study of Graves' ophthalmopathy and Graves' hyperthyroidism. Findings and limits, study-wide: Most expanded clonotypes in thyroid above 0.001 frequency also showed up in blood.

CDR3 regions of TCR beta were amplified from RNA transcripts. HTBI-primed RT-PCR formed the first round, and a multiplex PCR formed the second. TCRdb re-called the multiplex PCR reads through MiXCR, storing one row per CDR3 protein. There are about 500,000 distinct CDR3 sequences in the sample; about 15% occur only once, and 9.5% to 10% lies in the top ten. This CDR3 contains 16 residues. Between the trimmed V and J ends, which lost 3 bases and 3 bases, there was a span of 17 bases. Germline-derived CDR1 and CDR2 are GTSNPN and SVGIG (reference sequence). Input material: blood. The V gene is TRBV30, the J gene TRBJ2-2; maybe TRBD1 (5 bases). This clonotype was obtained from a woman aged 25 to 39 with Graves' ophthalmopathy. The DNA of the CDR3 is TGTGCCTGGAGGGGCAGGGAAAATCAGTACACCGGGGAGCTGTTTTTT. This sequence encodes CAWRGRENQYTGELFF.